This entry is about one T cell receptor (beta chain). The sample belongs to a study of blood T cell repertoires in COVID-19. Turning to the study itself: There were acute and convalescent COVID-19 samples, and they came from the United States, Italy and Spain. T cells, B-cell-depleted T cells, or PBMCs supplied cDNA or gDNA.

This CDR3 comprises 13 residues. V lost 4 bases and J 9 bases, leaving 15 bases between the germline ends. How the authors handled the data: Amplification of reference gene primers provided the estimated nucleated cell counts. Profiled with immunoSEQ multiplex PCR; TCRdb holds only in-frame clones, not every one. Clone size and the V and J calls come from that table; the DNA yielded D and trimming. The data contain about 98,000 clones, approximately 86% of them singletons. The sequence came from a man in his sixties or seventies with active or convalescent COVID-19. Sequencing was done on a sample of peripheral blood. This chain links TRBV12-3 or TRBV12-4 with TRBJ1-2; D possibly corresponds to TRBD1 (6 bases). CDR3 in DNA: TGTGCCAGCAGTTCGGAGGCTGGGACACGCTACACCTTC. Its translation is CASSSEAGTRYTF.